These 10 T cell receptor beta chains came from one sample sequenced in a study of cytomegalovirus exposure and HLA in healthy donors. The data were produced by immunoSEQ multiplex PCR, yet TCRdb's version contains in-frame clones alone and is incomplete. The table records about 160,000 clones, roughly nine tenths of them present only once. The source material was PBMCs. The receptors stem from a man between 18 and 29 years old in good health and CMV-seropositive.

This chain connects TRBV19 to TRBJ1-1, with 9 bases fitting TRBD1. Germline V lookup: CDR1 LNHDA, CDR2 SQIVND (reference sequence). The CDR3 covers 16 residues. With V trimmed by 7 bases and J by 4 bases, 13 bases remained unmatched. The DNA for the CDR3 is TGTGCCAGTATAAACTTCGGGACAGGGACGAGCACTGAAGCTTTCTTT. It codes for CASINFGTGTSTEAFF.

The gene calls are TRBV6-1 and TRBJ2-7; the match to TRBD1 covers 9 bases. Germline V gene sequence: CDR1 MNHNS, CDR2 SASEGT. This CDR3 region has 15 residues. Trimming took 5 bases from V and 6 from J; bases not matched to a gene: 11. The CDR3 sequence is CASSLTGGGTREQYF. Written as DNA, the CDR3 is TGTGCCAGCAGTCTAACAGGGGGCGGTACTCGCGAGCAGTACTTC.

The V call is TRBV6-5, the J call TRBJ2-3; 7 bases align to TRBD2. Germline V lookup: CDR1 MNHEY, CDR2 SVGAGI. This CDR3 contains 14 residues. Trimming removed 5 bases from V and 3 bases from J; junction bases left unmatched: 5. Here the CDR3 DNA reads TGTGCCAGCAGTCCGGGACTACTAACAGATACGCAGTATTTT. This sequence encodes CASSPGLLTDTQYF.

The chain recombines TRBV28 with TRBJ2-7; possibly TRBD2 for D (6 bases). There are 13 residues in the CDR3. Per germline, CDR1 MDHEN and CDR2 SYDVKM. Trimming shortened V by 6 bases and J by 5 bases, and 14 bases separated the two germline ends. The CDR3 sequence is CASRKGGDHEQYF. CDR3 nucleotide sequence: TGTGCCAGCAGAAAGGGCGGGGACCACGAGCAGTACTTC.

The chain carries TRBV4-2 and TRBJ2-1, with 7 nucleotides matching TRBD2. With 1 base clipped from V and 4 bases from J, the junction kept 7 bases outside the gene matches. Germline-derived CDR1 and CDR2 are LGHNA and YNFKEQ. The length of the CDR3 is 16 residues. In nucleotides, the CDR3 is TGTGCCAGCAGCCAAGGGATGCGACTAGCTTACAATGAGCAGTTCTTC. It translates to CASSQGMRLAYNEQFF.

The rearrangement joins TRBV6-5 to TRBJ1-1; no reliable D call. The CDR3 runs to 13 residues. Deletions cut 10 bases from V and 0 bases from J, with 12 bases between. Per the germline V gene, CDR1 is MNHEY and CDR2 is SVGAGI. The CDR3 region has the DNA TGTGCCACCCGTTTTGACATGAACACTGAAGCTTTCTTT. Encoded protein: CATRFDMNTEAFF.

CDR3 DNA sequence: TGTGCCAGCAGCCAAGAGATAGGGTTTCAAGCGGTACTAGCCTACAATGAGCAGTTCTTC. This translates into CASSQEIGFQAVLAYNEQFF. The genes are TRBV4-2 and TRBJ2-1; D is possibly TRBD2 (5 bases). Germline CDR1 LGHNA, CDR2 YNFKEQ. V lost 0 bases and J lost 2, with 23 bases in between. The CDR3 runs 20 residues.

This clone was picked up one time. This chain joins TRBV4-1 and TRBJ2-5, with D possibly being TRBD1 (6 bases). CDR3 length equals 15 residues. V was pared by 1 base and J by 3 bases, with 12 bases between. The V gene's germline CDR1 is MGHRA and CDR2 YSYEKL. The CDR3 DNA is TGCGCCAGCAGCCAAGCGAGGACAGAGGAAGAGACCCAGTACTTC. The encoded protein is CASSQARTEEETQYF.

The chain joins TRBV4-1 to TRBJ2-1; TRBD2 is a possible D gene (6 bases). Per germline, CDR1 MGHRA and CDR2 YSYEKL. Trimming stripped 5 bases from V and 11 bases from J, with 22 bases between. The length of the CDR3 is 15 residues. The CDR3 sequence: CASSSLAGLQGKQFF. Written as DNA, the CDR3 is TGCGCCAGCAGCTCGCTAGCAGGACTACAAGGGAAGCAGTTCTTC.

The chain combines TRBV2 with TRBJ2-7; maybe TRBD2 (6 bases). The CDR3 spans 14 residues. V lost 1 base and J 3 bases, leaving 10 bases between the germline ends. From germline, CDR1 is SNHLY and CDR2 FYNNEI. CDR3 nucleotide sequence: TGTGCCAGCAGTGAAGGGAGGGGAAACTACGAGCAGTACTTC. It encodes CASSEGRGNYEQYF.